A single sample is the source of the 32 T cell receptor beta chains below, sequenced in a study of blood T cell repertoires in COVID-19. Measured with immunoSEQ multiplex PCR; TCRdb has only the in-frame clones, and not every one. The data hold approximately 140,000 clones, with about 85% observed a single time. Sequencing input: peripheral blood. These receptors were taken from a human donor in a cohort sampled during active COVID-19.

The CDR3 region has the DNA TGTGCCAGCAGTTCCCGGACTAGCGGGGATATCCCCCCAGAGACCCAGTACTTC. Translating gives CASSSRTSGDIPPETQYF. The V call is TRBV27, the J call TRBJ2-5; 12 positions agree with TRBD2. Trimming removed 4 bases from V and 4 bases from J; junction bases left unmatched: 13. This CDR3 region has 18 residues. Germline V gene lookup returns CDR1 MNHEY and CDR2 SMNVEV (reference sequence).

The chain combines TRBV7-3 with TRBJ2-3; TRBD2 matches 7 bases. This CDR3 spans 14 amino acids. Trimming removed 1 base from V and 11 bases from J; junction bases left unmatched: 9. Germline V gives CDR1 SGHTA, CDR2 FQGTGA. CDR3 in amino acids: CASSLRGGDVEQYF. The CDR3 coding sequence is TGTGCCAGCAGCTTAAGGGGAGGGGACGTAGAGCAGTATTTT.

The CDR3 region is CASRDGLAGRDGQYF. CDR3 DNA: TGCGCCAGCAGGGATGGACTAGCGGGACGCGATGGGCAGTACTTC. The chain carries TRBV10-2 and TRBJ2-7, with 12 bases matching TRBD2. This CDR3 region has 15 residues. Germline CDR1 reads WSHSY; CDR2 reads SAAADI. J lost 9 bases, V lost 6 bases, and 12 bases had no gene match.

The gene calls are TRBV28 and TRBJ1-5; TRBD1 might be the D (5 bases). The CDR3 is made up of 15 amino acids. V was clipped by 7 bases and J by 0 bases, with 13 bases between them. The germline V gene has CDR1 MDHEN and CDR2 SYDVKM. The CDR3: CASTSGGVSNQPQHF. The CDR3, as DNA: TGTGCCAGCACCTCAGGAGGGGTTAGCAATCAGCCCCAGCATTTT.

The V gene is TRBV23-1, the J gene TRBJ2-7, with 13 bases that match TRBD2. TRBV23-1 carries the ORF label, with uncertain function. V was pared by 9 bases and J by 2 bases, with 28 bases of the junction left unmatched. This CDR3 region has 22 residues. DNA for the CDR3: TGCGCCAGTCGTTCAAGGGGTTCGCTACTAGCGGGAGGGCCCTCCCGCACCTACGAGCAGTACTTC. Its protein is CASRSRGSLLAGGPSRTYEQYF.

In this sample, this clone turned up once. The rearrangement joins TRBV28 to TRBJ2-5; TRBD1 might be the D (5 bases). V was trimmed by 6 bases and J by 1 base, leaving 15 bases between them. CDR1 is MDHEN, CDR2 SYDVKM, per germline. CDR3 length equals 15 residues. CDR3 coding DNA: TGTGCCAGCAGCCTCCCCGCTGGGGCCCAAGAGACCCAGTACTTC. This codes for CASSLPAGAQETQYF.

This chain uses TRBV28 with TRBJ1-5, with a tentative D call TRBD1 (6 bases). CDR1 MDHEN and CDR2 SYDVKM come from the germline V gene. CDR3 length: 15 amino acids. V lost 5 bases, J lost 5 bases, and 16 bases lay in between. This CDR3 is CASSTTGIRYQPQHF. In DNA, the CDR3 is TGTGCCAGCAGTACCACAGGGATTCGCTATCAGCCCCAGCATTTT.

This clone was counted a single time. The chain carries TRBV7-3 and TRBJ1-2, with TRBD1 identical over 12 bases. CDR1 SGHTA and CDR2 FQGTGA come from the germline V gene. This CDR3 is built from 13 residues. The V gene end was trimmed by 3 bases and the J gene end by 11 bases; junction bases not matched to a gene: 4. The CDR3 loop reads CASSFGTGGPYTF. CDR3 bases: TGTGCCAGCAGCTTCGGGACAGGGGGCCCTTACACCTTC.

As DNA, the CDR3 is TGTGCCAGCAGCTCGGGACAGGGGACTGAAAAACTGTTTTTT. This gives the protein CASSSGQGTEKLFF. The chain employs TRBV7-2 and TRBJ1-4; 10 nucleotides match TRBD1. CDR1 is SGHTA and CDR2 is FQGNSA in the germline V gene. The junction had 3 bases not matched to a gene; V was cut back by 4 bases and J by 7 bases. The CDR3 is made up of 14 amino acids.

The J gene is TRBJ2-3, the V gene TRBV12-3 or TRBV12-4; TRBD2 might be the D (5 bases). This CDR3 comprises 11 residues. Trimming left V 8 bases short and J 4 bases short, with 7 bases between. CDR3 bases: TGTGCCAGCCGACTATCAGATACGCAGTATTTT. It encodes CASRLSDTQYF.

The V and J genes are TRBV2 and TRBJ2-6; 10 positions match TRBD1. Germline loops: CDR1 SNHLY, CDR2 FYNNEI. This CDR3 is built from 15 residues. V trimming: 8 bases; J trimming: 10 bases; junction bases outside the gene matches: 11. The CDR3 sequence: CASGAFRDRGNVLTF. The CDR3 nucleotides read TGTGCCAGCGGGGCTTTTCGGGACAGGGGAAACGTCCTGACTTTC.

V and J are TRBV6-2 or TRBV6-3 and TRBJ1-5; the D gene is possibly TRBD1 (6 bases). The germline gives CDR1 MNHEY, CDR2 SVGEGT. The CDR3 extends over 16 amino acids. Trimming took off 0 bases at V and 4 bases at J, with 13 bases between the two ends. The CDR3 is CASSYSSGAFNQPQHF. CDR3 nucleotides: TGTGCCAGCAGTTACTCTTCAGGGGCTTTTAATCAGCCCCAGCATTTT.

The rearrangement joins TRBV13 to TRBJ2-1; the match to TRBD2 covers 9 bases. Germline values: CDR1 PRHDT, CDR2 FYEKMQ (reference sequence). CDR3 length: 16 residues. Trimming took 3 bases from V and 4 from J; bases not matched to a gene: 7. The CDR3, as DNA: TGTGCCAGCAGCTTGGGCGGGAGGGCCAGGTACAATGAGCAGTTCTTC. As protein: CASSLGGRARYNEQFF.

In this sample, this clone turned up once. The rearrangement links TRBV2 to TRBJ1-3; the D gene is possibly TRBD1 (6 bases). Germline V gene sequence: CDR1 SNHLY, CDR2 FYNNEI. This CDR3 is 15 amino acids long. V dropped 6 bases and J dropped 0 bases, with 12 bases sitting between them. CDR3 amino acids: CASRADSLSGNTIYF. CDR3 nucleotides: TGTGCCAGCAGAGCGGACAGTCTCTCTGGAAACACCATATATTTT.

V is TRBV7-9 and J is TRBJ1-6; a weak D match, TRBD1 (5 bases). Trimming took 5 bases from V and 6 from J, leaving 11 bases between them. The germline gives CDR1 SEHNR, CDR2 FQNEAQ (reference sequence). The CDR3 is 14 residues long. The CDR3 nucleotides are TGTGCCAGCAGCCAGCGCGGGGGTAATTCACCCCTCCACTTT. It is translated as CASSQRGGNSPLHF.

The gene calls are TRBV5-1 and TRBJ2-2; 9 nucleotides align to TRBD2. This CDR3 contains 18 residues. Per germline, CDR1 SGHRS and CDR2 YFSETQ. V was pared by 4 bases and J by 3 bases, with 13 bases of the junction left unmatched. In DNA, the CDR3 is TGCGCCAGCAGCCCCTACCGGCCCTTAGCGGGAGACACCGGGGAGCTGTTTTTT. Translated, it gives CASSPYRPLAGDTGELFF. The whole variable domain, filled in from reference TRBV5-1 and TRBJ2-2, reads KAGVTQTPRYLIKTRGQQVTLSCSPISGHRSVSWYQQTPGQGLQFLFEYFSETQRNKGNFPGRFSGRQFSNSRSEMNVSTLELGDSALYLCASSPYRPLAGDTGELFFGEGSRLTVL.

The CDR3 protein is CASSLGRGVRGQYF. The CDR3 nucleotides read TGTGCCAGCAGCTTGGGGCGGGGGGTCCGTGGGCAGTACTTC. The chain joins TRBV11-2 to TRBJ2-7; 8 bases are a match to TRBD2. This CDR3 is built from 14 residues. The germline gives CDR1 SGHAT, CDR2 FQNNGV. Trimming cost V 3 bases and J 9 bases; bases outside gene matches: 10.

This chain joins TRBV24-1 and TRBJ1-1; D is perhaps TRBD1 (6 bases). V was clipped by 9 bases and J by 4 bases, with 14 bases between them. Germline-derived CDR1 and CDR2 are KGHDR and SFDVKD. This CDR3 comprises 13 residues. CDR3 sequence: CATRDRWSTEAFF. The CDR3 DNA follows: TGTGCCACCCGAGACAGGTGGAGCACTGAAGCTTTCTTT.

This chain joins TRBV6-5 and TRBJ2-7, with 14 bases fitting TRBD2. The length of the CDR3 is 15 residues. The V and J ends lost 4 bases and 2 bases, in that order; junction bases with no gene match: 1. CDR1 is MNHEY, CDR2 SVGAGI, per germline. In DNA, the CDR3 is TGTGCCAGCAGTTCGACTAGCGGGAGGGCCTACGAGCAGTACTTC. Its protein product is CASSSTSGRAYEQYF.

The chain uses TRBV7-2 and TRBJ2-6; no clear D gene. This CDR3 has 16 amino acids. V was shortened by 3 bases and J by 0 bases, with 9 bases between the two germline ends. Looked up from germline, CDR1 is SGHTA and CDR2 is FQGNSA. CDR3: CASSLRVNSGANVLTF. CDR3 coding DNA: TGTGCCAGCAGCTTGCGAGTCAACTCTGGGGCCAACGTCCTGACTTTC.

The rearrangement uses TRBV7-9 and TRBJ2-1, with a weak D call TRBD2 (5 bases). This CDR3 spans 15 amino acids. V lost 5 bases, J lost 4 bases, and 15 bases lay in between. The germline gives CDR1 SEHNR, CDR2 FQNEAQ (reference sequence). CDR3 in amino acids: CASSQTSRSYNEQFF. CDR3 bases: TGTGCCAGCAGCCAAACTAGTCGATCTTACAATGAGCAGTTCTTC.

The rearrangement links TRBV5-6 to TRBJ1-2; 9 bases agree with TRBD1. CDR1 and CDR2 from the germline V gene are SGHDT and YYEEEE. V trimming: 1 base; J trimming: 3 bases; junction bases outside the gene matches: 4. The CDR3 consists of 15 residues. CDR3 in amino acids: CASSLTGGAYYGYTF. DNA of the CDR3: TGTGCCAGCAGCTTGACAGGGGGCGCCTACTATGGCTACACCTTC.

This clone was seen a handful of times. A read error may account for a junction end that differs from germline. Here the CDR3 reads CASTHGQVSHEQYF. CDR3 coding DNA: TGTGCCAGCACCCACGGACAGGTCTCCCACGAGCAGTACTTC. V is TRBV11-2 and J is TRBJ2-7; TRBD1 matches 7 bases. The CDR3 is 14 residues long. Germline V gene data show CDR1 as SGHAT and CDR2 as FQNNGV.

The count of this clone is one. The genes are TRBV6-5 and TRBJ2-7; D possibly corresponds to TRBD2 (5 bases). There are 13 residues in the CDR3. Germline CDR1 is MNHEY and CDR2 is SVGAGI. The V end lost 7 bases, the J end lost 3 bases, and 13 bases lay between the germline ends. The CDR3 sequence is CASTGLVNYEQYF. CDR3 nucleotide sequence: TGTGCCAGCACCGGACTGGTTAACTACGAGCAGTACTTC.

The J gene is TRBJ2-1, the V gene TRBV7-2, with D maybe TRBD2 (5 bases). Germline lookup yields CDR1 SGHTA and CDR2 FQGNSA. V was shortened by 1 base and J by 9 bases, with 13 bases between the two germline ends. The CDR3 extends over 14 amino acids. For the CDR3, the DNA is TGTGCCAGCAGCTTAGAAGGCAGGCGGGTTGAGCAGTTCTTC. Its protein product is CASSLEGRRVEQFF.

The gene calls are TRBV7-9 and TRBJ2-5; 8 bases match TRBD1. V lost 5 bases and J lost 5; bases outside the gene matches: 13. The CDR3 length is 16 residues. Germline V gene data show CDR1 as SEHNR and CDR2 as FQNEAQ (reference sequence). The CDR3 here is CASSTGAARGQETQYF. The CDR3 nucleotides are TGTGCCAGCAGCACCGGAGCCGCCAGGGGGCAGGAGACCCAGTACTTC.

The chain recombines TRBV5-1 with TRBJ1-1, with D maybe TRBD1 (5 bases). V lost 4 bases and J lost 4, with 17 bases in between. CDR3 length equals 15 residues. Germline loops: CDR1 SGHRS, CDR2 YFSETQ. The CDR3 DNA is TGCGCCAGCAGCACACTCGGGGGAGAAGCCACTGAAGCTTTCTTT. Protein: CASSTLGGEATEAFF.

A few counts support this clone. This chain uses TRBV19 with TRBJ1-3, with D possibly being TRBD1 (6 bases). The CDR3 loop spans 16 amino acids. Deletions cut 3 bases from V and 0 bases from J, with 12 bases between. In germline, CDR1 is LNHDA, CDR2 SQIVND (reference sequence). CDR3 bases: TGTGCCAGTAGTATCCACCGGACAGACTCTGGAAACACCATATATTTT. This translates into CASSIHRTDSGNTIYF.

V and J are TRBV19 and TRBJ1-1; D call uncertain. Per germline, CDR1 LNHDA and CDR2 SQIVND (reference sequence). The V end lost 5 bases, the J end lost 7 bases, and 17 bases lay between the germline ends. The length of the CDR3 is 14 residues. CDR3 sequence: CASSSRASGSEAFF. DNA for the CDR3: TGTGCCAGTAGTTCCCGGGCCTCCGGGAGTGAAGCTTTCTTT.

The J gene is TRBJ2-3, the V gene TRBV6-2 or TRBV6-3, with TRBD2 matching over 10 bases. V lost 5 bases, J lost 5 bases, and 13 bases stayed unmatched. The CDR3 totals 17 residues. Looked up from germline, CDR1 is MNHEY and CDR2 is SVGEGT. CDR3 loop: CASSPPPLAGVKDTQYF. CDR3 in DNA: TGTGCCAGCAGTCCCCCACCGCTAGCGGGAGTTAAAGATACGCAGTATTTT.

The rearrangement links TRBV6-5 to TRBJ1-5; 7 bases align to TRBD1. Germline CDR1 and CDR2: MNHEY and SVGAGI. The CDR3 is made up of 15 amino acids. V lost 2 bases to trimming and J lost 0 bases; unmatched junction nucleotides: 1. The CDR3 DNA follows: TGTGCCAGCAGTTACGACAGGGATAGCAATCAGCCCCAGCATTTT. Its protein product is CASSYDRDSNQPQHF.

The gene calls are TRBV9 and TRBJ1-2; possibly TRBD1 for D (6 bases). V was cut by 4 bases and J by 4 bases, with 20 bases left in between. Germline assignment: CDR1 SGDLS and CDR2 YYNGEE. The CDR3 extends over 16 amino acids. CDR3 coding DNA: TGTGCCAGCAGCAAGAGAGGTGGGGGGGCGGCCTATGGCTACACCTTC. Residues: CASSKRGGGAAYGYTF. Variable domain in full (rest from reference TRBV9 and TRBJ1-2): DSGVTQTPKHLITATGQRVTLRCSPRSGDLSVYWYQQSLDQGLQFLIQYYNGEERAKGNILERFSAQQFPDLHSELNLSSLELGDSALYFCASSKRGGGAAYGYTFGSGTRLTVV.